The 24 T cell receptor beta chains in this list originate from one sample, sequenced in a study of OX40 agonist ivuxolimab in advanced cancers. Sequencing was performed with immunoSEQ multiplex PCR; in TCRdb, only in-frame clones are kept and a portion is missing. Of tens of thousands of clones listed, about 87% are singletons. The material was CD4+ or CD8+ T cells sorted from blood, obtained in a trial of the OX40 agonist ivuxolimab. The source is an adult with an advanced solid tumor such as melanoma, head and neck, liver or kidney cancer.

The rearrangement uses TRBV11-3 and TRBJ2-7; D ambiguous. Trimming pared 0 bases from V and 1 base from J, leaving 16 bases between. This CDR3 has 17 amino acids. CDR1 SGHNT and CDR2 YENEEA come from the germline V gene. The CDR3 here is CASSLDAARAWSYEQYF. As DNA, the CDR3 is TGTGCCAGCAGCTTAGATGCGGCAAGGGCATGGTCCTACGAGCAGTACTTC.

The chain recombines TRBV7-2 with TRBJ1-1, with D uncertain. This CDR3 contains 13 residues. Deletions cut 4 bases from V and 1 base from J, with 7 bases between. Germline loops: CDR1 SGHTA, CDR2 FQGNSA. CDR3 nucleotide sequence: TGTGCCAGCAGCTACCAAGAGAACACTGAAGCTTTCTTT. Translation: CASSYQENTEAFF.

This clone has a single count. This chain links TRBV7-3 with TRBJ2-3; TRBD1 is a possible D gene (6 bases). The length of the CDR3 is 14 residues. Trimming pared 4 bases from V and 4 bases from J, leaving 12 bases between. The germline CDR1 and CDR2 sequences are SGHTA and FQGTGA. The CDR3: CASSWARGADTQYF. The DNA of the CDR3 is TGTGCCAGCAGCTGGGCCAGGGGAGCAGATACGCAGTATTTT.

The chain employs TRBV19 and TRBJ1-1; the D is unclear. Trimming cost V 3 bases and J 5 bases, with 4 bases left between them. The CDR3 has 11 amino acids. CDR1 and CDR2 (germline): LNHDA, SQIVND (reference sequence). The CDR3 coding sequence is TGTGCCAGTAGTATCGGGACTGAAGCTTTCTTT. It encodes CASSIGTEAFF.

The rearrangement joins TRBV5-4 to TRBJ2-5, with D maybe TRBD2 (6 bases). Germline lookup yields CDR1 SGHNT and CDR2 YYREEE (reference sequence). V gave up 3 bases and J gave up 1 base, with 10 bases separating them. This CDR3 contains 14 residues. This CDR3 reads CASSSQRAQETQYF. The CDR3 nucleotides read TGTGCCAGCAGCTCCCAGCGGGCCCAAGAGACCCAGTACTTC.

This clone showed up just once. This chain links TRBV28 with TRBJ1-1, with unresolved D. The V gene's germline CDR1 is MDHEN and CDR2 SYDVKM. This CDR3 spans 15 amino acids. The V gene lost 3 bases and the J gene lost 0 bases, with 11 bases spanning the gap. The CDR3: CASSFNARLNTEAFF. CDR3 nucleotide sequence: TGTGCCAGCAGTTTTAATGCAAGATTGAACACTGAAGCTTTCTTT.

The chain couples TRBV27 to TRBJ1-6; unclear D gene. Trimming took off 5 bases at V and 10 bases at J, with 18 bases between the two ends. This CDR3 is 15 amino acids long. Germline assignment: CDR1 MNHEY and CDR2 SMNVEV (reference sequence). The DNA for the CDR3 is TGTGCCAGCAGTCTACAGAAAGATAGGTTCTCACCCCTCCACTTT. Encoded protein: CASSLQKDRFSPLHF.

The genes are TRBV4-1 and TRBJ2-7; D might be TRBD1 (6 bases). The CDR3 loop spans 16 amino acids. Germline values: CDR1 MGHRA, CDR2 YSYEKL. With 1 base removed from V and 2 bases from J, the gap between germline ends came to 15 bases. The CDR3 reads CASSQGQGTRAYEQYF. The CDR3 nucleotides read TGCGCCAGCAGCCAAGGTCAGGGGACCCGAGCCTACGAGCAGTACTTC.

This chain uses TRBV6-5 with TRBJ1-1; D unclear. Germline loops: CDR1 MNHEY, CDR2 SVGAGI. The CDR3 has 15 residues. The V and J ends lost 6 bases and 3 bases respectively, with 17 bases between them. The CDR3 nucleotides are TGTGCCAGCAGACAGACACTACGAGGGTACACTGAAGCTTTCTTT. It specifies CASRQTLRGYTEAFF.

This chain's CDR3 is CASSVPGPANEKLFF. CDR3 bases: TGTGCCAGCAGCGTCCCCGGTCCGGCTAATGAAAAACTGTTTTTT. The chain combines TRBV9 with TRBJ1-4; D remains ambiguous. V was pared by 2 bases and J by 3 bases, with 11 bases between. The CDR3 runs 15 residues. CDR1 is SGDLS, CDR2 YYNGEE, per germline.

The chain has TRBV28 and TRBJ1-2, with 9 bases identical to TRBD1. CDR3 length: 14 amino acids. The ends lost 8 bases at V and 5 bases at J; junction bases unmatched: 9. Germline loops: CDR1 MDHEN, CDR2 SYDVKM. The CDR3 is CASGTGSRPYGYTF. Written as DNA, the CDR3 is TGTGCCAGCGGGACAGGGTCCCGTCCATATGGCTACACCTTC.

This chain uses TRBV7-2 with TRBJ2-7, with 10 bases identical to TRBD2. In germline, CDR1 is SGHTA, CDR2 FQGNSA. The CDR3 has 14 residues. Trimming at V came to 2 bases and at J to 7 bases, leaving 5 bases not matched to a gene. In DNA, the CDR3 is TGTGCCAGCAGCTTAAGCGGGGGGGCACGGGAGCAGTACTTC. This codes for CASSLSGGAREQYF.

V usage is TRBV28 and J usage is TRBJ2-3; 7 bases line up with TRBD2. This CDR3 has 13 residues. Germline V gene lookup returns CDR1 MDHEN and CDR2 SYDVKM. With V trimmed by 7 bases and J by 4 bases, 5 bases remained unmatched. CDR3 bases: TGTGCCAGCACCCCTGGGGGGGCAGATACGCAGTATTTT. This sequence encodes CASTPGGADTQYF.

This clone was recorded once. The rearrangement links TRBV5-1 to TRBJ1-2; 7 nucleotides align to TRBD1. The CDR3 loop spans 17 amino acids. J lost 4 bases, V lost 4 bases, and 16 bases had no gene match. Germline V gives CDR1 SGHRS, CDR2 YFSETQ. In nucleotides, the CDR3 is TGCGCCAGCAGCCGGGACAGCCTAGACGATCGGTTCTATGGCTACACCTTC. This gives the protein CASSRDSLDDRFYGYTF.

The table lists this clone with a few counts. This chain links TRBV29-1 with TRBJ2-5; the D is unclear. V lost 7 bases and J lost 3, with 6 bases in between. The germline V gene has CDR1 SQVTM and CDR2 ANQGSEA. The CDR3 loop spans 10 amino acids. The CDR3 DNA is TGCAGCGGAATAGAAGAGACCCAGTACTTC. Residues: CSGIEETQYF.

The CDR3 DNA reads as TGTGCCAGCAGTGACCGTCCTAGCTACACCGGGGAGCTGTTTTTT. It encodes CASSDRPSYTGELFF. The chain employs TRBV2 and TRBJ2-2, with a weak D call TRBD2 (5 bases). V was cut by 3 bases and J by 3 bases, with 11 bases left in between. Germline V gives CDR1 SNHLY, CDR2 FYNNEI. The CDR3 is 15 amino acids.

J is TRBJ2-7 and V is TRBV2; D is unresolved. Trimming took 3 bases from V and 3 from J, leaving 3 bases between them. The germline V gene has CDR1 SNHLY and CDR2 FYNNEI. The CDR3 consists of 11 residues. The CDR3 sequence: CASSEFYEQYF. Here the CDR3 DNA reads TGTGCCAGCAGTGAGTTCTACGAGCAGTACTTC.

This chain joins TRBV18 and TRBJ2-3, with TRBD2 matching 9 bases. This CDR3 is 16 amino acids long. Germline V lookup: CDR1 KGHSH, CDR2 LQKENI. Unmatched junction bases numbered 11, after V lost 6 bases and J lost 4 bases. As DNA, the CDR3 is TGTGCCAGCTCGCAACCGGGACTAGCATCAGCAGATACGCAGTATTTT. Its translation is CASSQPGLASADTQYF.

The chain links TRBV6-5 to TRBJ2-2, with 10 bases identical to TRBD1. V was pared by 6 bases and J by 7 bases, with 5 bases of the junction left unmatched. The CDR3 covers 14 residues. CDR1 and CDR2 (germline): MNHEY, SVGAGI. CDR3 DNA: TGTGCCAGCAGGATGACAGGGGGCGTCGGGGAGCTGTTTTTT. It yields the protein CASRMTGGVGELFF.

The gene calls are TRBV7-2 and TRBJ1-3, with a weak D call TRBD1 (5 bases). CDR1 and CDR2 from the germline V gene are SGHTA and FQGNSA. Trimming shortened V by 1 base and J by 4 bases, and 11 bases separated the two germline ends. The CDR3 sequence is 15 residues long. The CDR3 DNA reads as TGTGCCAGCAGCTTAGAGGGGAGGCGCGGAAACACCATATATTTT. Its translation: CASSLEGRRGNTIYF.

The gene calls are TRBV9 and TRBJ1-6; a weak D match, TRBD1 (5 bases). V lost 4 bases and J 6 bases, leaving 11 bases between the germline ends. CDR3 length equals 14 residues. CDR1 SGDLS and CDR2 YYNGEE come from the germline V gene. Here the CDR3 reads CASSPQAGNSPLHF. In DNA form, the CDR3 reads TGTGCCAGCAGCCCACAGGCGGGTAATTCACCCCTCCACTTT.

The chain links TRBV19 to TRBJ1-2; D is undetermined. This CDR3 comprises 14 residues. Trimming shortened V by 7 bases and J by 7 bases, and 19 bases separated the two germline ends. The V gene's germline CDR1 is LNHDA and CDR2 SQIVND (reference sequence). The CDR3 region is CASTSQTGSGGYTF. CDR3 nucleotide sequence: TGTGCCAGTACGTCGCAGACCGGTTCTGGTGGCTACACCTTC.

V and J are TRBV2 and TRBJ2-5; D remains unclear. This CDR3 contains 13 residues. V lost 6 bases and J lost 5, with 13 bases in between. Germline V lookup: CDR1 SNHLY, CDR2 FYNNEI. The DNA of the CDR3 is TGTGCCAGCAGCGGCTCTTTGGGGGAGACCCAGTACTTC. Residues: CASSGSLGETQYF.

The V and J genes are TRBV6-5 and TRBJ2-7; 7 bases match TRBD1. CDR3 length: 13 amino acids. The trim removed 9 bases at V and 3 bases at J, leaving 8 bases unmatched. Germline V gene data show CDR1 as MNHEY and CDR2 as SVGAGI. The CDR3 coding sequence is TGTGCCAGTGAGGGGGCCTCGAGCTACGAGCAGTACTTC. It translates to CASEGASSYEQYF.